This passage covers 21 T cell receptor beta chains from one sample sequenced in a study of shared clonotypes between healthy human individuals. The method was immunoSEQ multiplex PCR; TCRdb's version includes in-frame clones alone and lacks a portion of them. Of some 2,100,000 clones listed, almost 96% are singletons. Sequencing used naive CD4+ T cells sorted from blood. Sample subset: CD45RA+ positively selected. The receptors here all came from a man younger than 35 in good health.

Notes on this clone: Within the sample, other DNA sequences also encode this same CDR3. V is TRBV7-9 and J is TRBJ2-3; tentative D call: TRBD1 (7 bases). The CDR3 length is 14 residues. Trimming took 6 bases from V and 4 from J, leaving 14 bases between them. From germline, CDR1 is SEHNR and CDR2 FQNEAQ (reference sequence). The CDR3 DNA reads as TGTGCCAGCAGTCTAGGAGGGGGCGCAGATACGCAGTATTTT. Protein: CASSLGGGADTQYF.

This chain joins TRBV25-1 and TRBJ2-5; the D gene is possibly TRBD1 (6 bases). V was pared by 8 bases and J by 5 bases, with 15 bases between. CDR3 length equals 13 residues. Germline CDR1 is MGHDK and CDR2 is SYGVNS. CDR3 sequence: CASADRVLETQYF. CDR3 nucleotide sequence: TGTGCCAGCGCGGACAGAGTTCTGGAGACCCAGTACTTC.

V and J are TRBV6-5 and TRBJ2-5; 9 positions agree with TRBD1. V gave up 0 bases and J gave up 6 bases; unmatched junction bases: 8. This CDR3 is built from 16 residues. Germline V gene data show CDR1 as MNHEY and CDR2 as SVGAGI. CDR3 protein: CASSYSTGGVRQTQYF. The CDR3 nucleotides are TGTGCCAGCAGTTACTCGACAGGGGGTGTGAGGCAGACCCAGTACTTC.

The J gene is TRBJ1-1, the V gene TRBV4-3, with 7 bases identical to TRBD1. V lost 3 bases to trimming and J lost 4 bases; unmatched junction nucleotides: 5. The CDR3 extends over 14 amino acids. Germline values: CDR1 LGHNA, CDR2 YSLEER. The CDR3 DNA is TGCGCCAGCAGCCAGACCGCAGGGGGCACTGAAGCTTTCTTT. The encoded protein is CASSQTAGGTEAFF.

The chain combines TRBV6-5 with TRBJ2-3, with TRBD2 matching over 8 bases. J lost 3 bases, V lost 7 bases, and 9 bases had no gene match. This CDR3 is built from 15 residues. Germline CDR1 reads MNHEY; CDR2 reads SVGAGI. The CDR3 DNA sequence: TGTGCCAGCACCCCCGGGACTAGGCCGACAGATACGCAGTATTTT. Protein sequence: CASTPGTRPTDTQYF.

V and J are TRBV4-1 and TRBJ2-2, with 7 bases aligning to TRBD1. The CDR3 covers 16 residues. Germline V CDR1 and CDR2: MGHRA, YSYEKL. Losses at the gene ends were 2 bases for V and 3 bases for J; bases not matched to a gene: 6. CDR3 protein: CASSQTGALDTGELFF. The CDR3 DNA reads TGCGCCAGCAGCCAAACAGGGGCTTTGGACACCGGGGAGCTGTTTTTT.

CDR3 amino acids: CASSPDSLSAQHF. In DNA form, the CDR3 reads TGTGCCAGCAGTCCCGACAGCTTGTCGGCCCAGCATTTT. The chain couples TRBV6-6 to TRBJ1-5, with D perhaps matching TRBD1 (5 bases). CDR3 size: 13 residues. Trimming took off 5 bases at V and 11 bases at J, with 16 bases between the two ends. CDR1 MNHNY and CDR2 SVGAGI come from the germline V gene (reference sequence).

The chain links TRBV28 to TRBJ2-3; 9 positions agree with TRBD2. Germline V lookup: CDR1 MDHEN, CDR2 SYDVKM. CDR3 size: 16 residues. The J segment lost 6 bases and the V segment lost 3 bases, leaving 10 bases of the junction unmatched. The CDR3 loop reads CASSLPGAGGRDTQYF. The CDR3 coding sequence is TGTGCCAGCAGTTTGCCCGGAGCGGGGGGCCGGGATACGCAGTATTTT.

This chain joins TRBV6-1 and TRBJ1-1; tentatively, D is TRBD1 (6 bases). Germline assignment: CDR1 MNHNS and CDR2 SASEGT. Between the trimmed V and J ends, which lost 1 base and 5 bases, there was a span of 11 bases. The CDR3 runs 14 residues. CDR3 coding DNA: TGTGCCAGCAGTGAAGTAAAGGGGGGGACTGAAGCTTTCTTT. Translated, it gives CASSEVKGGTEAFF.

This rearrangement joins TRBV5-1 to TRBJ2-7, with TRBD2 as a possible D gene (5 bases). The CDR3 is made up of 16 amino acids. Germline CDR1 is SGHRS and CDR2 is YFSETQ. V lost 4 bases, J lost 0 bases, and 17 bases lay in between. CDR3 region: CASSPRRSEVSYEQYF. DNA for the CDR3: TGCGCCAGCAGCCCTCGGAGGTCGGAGGTCTCCTACGAGCAGTACTTC.

The chain uses TRBV27 and TRBJ2-7; no firm D call. The CDR3 consists of 16 residues. The ends were cut back, 5 bases at V and 2 bases at J, with 19 bases in the middle. Germline V gives CDR1 MNHEY, CDR2 SMNVEV (reference sequence). The DNA of the CDR3 is TGTGCCAGCAGTCCCCGGACCGACGTTTTAACCTACGAGCAGTACTTC. Translated, it gives CASSPRTDVLTYEQYF.

The chain recombines TRBV5-1 with TRBJ1-6, with a possible D match to TRBD1 (6 bases). Germline V gene lookup returns CDR1 SGHRS and CDR2 YFSETQ. V dropped 4 bases and J dropped 10 bases, with 24 bases sitting between them. There are 17 residues in the CDR3. CDR3 in DNA: TGCGCCAGCAGCGTCACCTTGGTCGGGGACAAAGGATCACCCCTCCACTTT. Its translation: CASSVTLVGDKGSPLHF.

The CDR3 DNA reads as TGTGCCAGCAGGGGGACAGTCCACAATCAGCCCCAGCATTTT. Protein sequence: CASRGTVHNQPQHF. The chain couples TRBV6-1 to TRBJ1-5; the match to TRBD1 covers 7 bases. Germline lookup yields CDR1 MNHNS and CDR2 SASEGT. The CDR3 is made up of 14 amino acids. V shed 6 bases and J 3 bases; nucleotides not matched to a gene: 5.

The chain links TRBV27 to TRBJ2-7, with a tentative D call TRBD1 (5 bases). CDR1 MNHEY and CDR2 SMNVEV come from the germline V gene (reference sequence). The V end lost 3 bases, the J end lost 6 bases, and 12 bases lay between the germline ends. The CDR3 is made up of 13 amino acids. The CDR3 nucleotides read TGTGCCAGCAGTTTGTATCGCGACAGCGAGCAGTACTTC. It codes for CASSLYRDSEQYF.

The J gene is TRBJ1-6, the V gene TRBV28; a possible D gene is TRBD1 (6 bases). V shed 11 bases and J shed 14 bases, with 22 bases lying between them. Germline CDR1 MDHEN, CDR2 SYDVKM. This CDR3 spans 13 amino acids. The CDR3 loop reads CAYQDSHGKALHF. In nucleotides, the CDR3 is TGTGCCTACCAGGACAGCCACGGTAAGGCCCTCCACTTT.

The chain joins TRBV6-6 to TRBJ2-5, with D tentatively TRBD2 (6 bases). V was trimmed by 8 bases and J by 0 bases, leaving 16 bases between them. The V gene's germline CDR1 is MNHNY and CDR2 SVGAGI (reference sequence). This CDR3 comprises 15 residues. The CDR3: CASGRGWGYQETQYF. For the CDR3, the DNA is TGTGCCAGCGGGCGGGGATGGGGGTACCAAGAGACCCAGTACTTC.

The chain uses TRBV6-5 and TRBJ1-3; 8 bases match TRBD1. Germline V CDR1 and CDR2: MNHEY, SVGAGI. Unmatched junction bases numbered 12, after V lost 6 bases and J lost 8 bases. This CDR3 region has 15 residues. CDR3 in amino acids: CASRAGQGRMDTIYF. The CDR3, as DNA: TGTGCCAGCAGGGCTGGACAGGGAAGGATGGACACCATATATTTT.

The V call is TRBV18, the J call TRBJ2-7; D is perhaps TRBD1 (5 bases). The CDR3 consists of 15 residues. Deletions cut 4 bases from V and 3 bases from J, with 16 bases between. Germline lookup yields CDR1 KGHSH and CDR2 LQKENI. Written as DNA, the CDR3 is TGTGCCAGCTCACTAGGCCCACAGGCTGTCTACGAGCAGTACTTC. As protein: CASSLGPQAVYEQYF.

The chain has TRBV27 and TRBJ2-3, with 12 bases that match TRBD2. V lost 3 bases, J lost 3 bases, and 7 bases stayed unmatched. The CDR3 has 17 amino acids. The germline gives CDR1 MNHEY, CDR2 SMNVEV (reference sequence). The CDR3 loop reads CASSFLAGGPGTDTQYF. The CDR3 DNA sequence: TGTGCCAGCAGTTTCCTAGCGGGGGGGCCGGGGACAGATACGCAGTATTTT.

This sequence joins TRBV5-1 and TRBJ1-1; perhaps TRBD1 as D (6 bases). Germline lookup yields CDR1 SGHRS and CDR2 YFSETQ. Trimming pared 5 bases from V and 1 base from J, leaving 9 bases between. CDR3 length equals 13 residues. This CDR3 is CASRKGQNTEAFF. The CDR3 nucleotides read TGCGCCAGCAGAAAGGGACAGAACACTGAAGCTTTCTTT.

V usage is TRBV7-8 and J usage is TRBJ2-5; no firm D call. Germline loops: CDR1 SGHVS, CDR2 FQNEAQ. The ends were cut back, 0 bases at V and 1 base at J, with 3 bases in the middle. The CDR3 totals 13 residues. The CDR3 sequence is CASSLAFQETQYF. CDR3 nucleotide sequence: TGTGCCAGCAGCTTAGCCTTCCAAGAGACCCAGTACTTC.